This T cell receptor beta chain was observed in a study of CD8 T cells in Susac syndrome. V was shortened by 4 bases and J by 2 bases, with 9 bases between the two germline ends. The length of the CDR3 is 13 residues. CDR1 is LGHDT and CDR2 is YNNKEL in the germline V gene (reference sequence). This clonotype was counted once. An input of roughly 0.5 to 1 ug of RNA was subjected to reverse transcription using random hexamers. Each CDR3 protein is one row after TCRdb ran MiXCR on the immunoSEQ multiplex PCR reads. The sample includes approximately 170,000 distinct CDR3 sequences, 94% of them seen just once.

This receptor was identified in a human donor with multiple sclerosis. Sequenced: CD4+ T cells from PBMCs. The chain carries TRBV3-1 and TRBJ2-7, with D perhaps matching TRBD1 (5 bases). CDR3 bases: TGTGCCAGCAGCCGAGCACAGGCCTACGAGCAGTACTTC. As protein: CASSRAQAYEQYF.